This T cell receptor beta chain was captured in a study of T and B cells in COVID-19 patients. Turning to the study itself: The recovered cohort's median age was about 34 years, versus about 63 years in active infection.

Multiplex PCR with BIOMED2 TRB-A/B primer pools amplified TRB rearrangements. TCRdb used MiXCR to reprocess the multiplex PCR reads, holding one entry per CDR3 protein. The sample lists around 5,000 distinct CDR3 sequences, around 29% occurring once. Each TRB amplification used roughly 220-550 ng of genomic DNA from blood. V dropped 3 bases and J dropped 2 bases, with 10 bases sitting between them. The CDR3 loop spans 15 amino acids. CDR1 is SEHNR and CDR2 is FQNEAQ in the germline V gene (reference sequence). To note about this clonotype: Its antigen is still unknown.

Study-wide results and limits: No sequencing was yet done of CD4+, regulatory or CD8+ subsets, or of SARS-CoV-2-responsive or tetramer+ sorted cells. Active COVID-19 showed highly clonal TRB repertoires; recovery showed diversity and richness above healthy donors.

Specimen: blood. This clonotype originated in a human donor with active COVID-19. V and J are TRBV7-9 and TRBJ2-2; possibly TRBD2 for D (5 bases). The CDR3 nucleotides are TGTGCCAGCAGCTTGGGGAGTGGAAACACCGGGGAGCTGTTTTTT. It yields the protein CASSLGSGNTGELFF.